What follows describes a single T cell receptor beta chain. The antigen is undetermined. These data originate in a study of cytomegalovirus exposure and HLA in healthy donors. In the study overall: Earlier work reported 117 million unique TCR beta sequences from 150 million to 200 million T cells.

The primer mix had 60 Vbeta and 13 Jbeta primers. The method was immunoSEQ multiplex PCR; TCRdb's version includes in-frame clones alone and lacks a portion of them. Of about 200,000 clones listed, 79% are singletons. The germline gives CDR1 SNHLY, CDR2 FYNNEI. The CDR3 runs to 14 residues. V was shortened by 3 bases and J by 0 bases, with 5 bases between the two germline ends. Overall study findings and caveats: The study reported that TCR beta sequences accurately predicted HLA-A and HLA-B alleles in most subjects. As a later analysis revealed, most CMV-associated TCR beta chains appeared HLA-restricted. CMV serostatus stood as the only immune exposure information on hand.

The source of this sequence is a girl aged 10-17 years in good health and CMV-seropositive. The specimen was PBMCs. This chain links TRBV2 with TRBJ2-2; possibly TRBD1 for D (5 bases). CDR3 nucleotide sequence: TGTGCCAGCAGTGAGGGGCCGAACACCGGGGAGCTGTTTTTT. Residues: CASSEGPNTGELFF.